The clone carrying this T cell receptor (beta chain) was recorded only once. Its antigen remains unidentified. Here immunoSEQ multiplex PCR was the method, and the copy in TCRdb shows in-frame clones only, minus some. The sample includes around 30,000 clones, about 80% seen only once; the top ten take 2% to 2.5%. This sample stems from a study of regulatory dendritic cells for organ transplantation. V dropped 8 bases and J dropped 4 bases, with 29 bases sitting between them. The germline gives CDR1 MNHEY, CDR2 SMNVEV (reference sequence). This CDR3 is built from 18 residues. Whole-study results and caveats: Between individuals, the alloreactive memory CD8+ T cell pool differed considerably.

The chain is built from TRBV27 and TRBJ1-2, with D tentatively TRBD1 (5 bases). This TCR was sampled from a human donor in good health. Sequencing was performed on memory CD4+ T cells from blood. As for subset: CD45RO+ memory T cells. Here the CDR3 reads CASGTRTGNIARGYGYTF. The CDR3 DNA follows: TGTGCCAGCGGGACCAGAACAGGTAACATCGCCCGGGGCTATGGCTACACCTTC.